One T cell receptor (beta chain) is described in this entry. In the original workflow: It was from reference gene primer amplification that nucleated cell counts were estimated. Assay used: immunoSEQ multiplex PCR; TCRdb lists only in-frame clones, some missing. V and J calls plus clone size are reproduced from that table; the DNA served to infer D and trimming. Among roughly 220,000 clones, 85% to 90% were seen once, and the ten largest hold roughly 3%. These data originate in a study of blood T cell repertoires in COVID-19. Across the study: Acute and convalescent COVID-19 samples came from the United States, Italy and Spain. PBMCs, B-cell-depleted T cells, or T cells were the source of the cDNA or gDNA that made up the material.

The V gene's germline CDR1 is SGHTA and CDR2 FQGTGA. There are 13 residues in the CDR3. Trimming removed 0 bases at V and 7 bases at J, with 7 bases between. This TCR was recovered from a man between 60 and 75 years old with acute or convalescent COVID-19. The chain carries TRBV7-3 and TRBJ1-3, with a tentative D call TRBD1 (5 bases). Material: peripheral blood. DNA for the CDR3: TGTGCCAGCAGCTTAACTAAGGGGAACACCATATATTTT. Its protein product is CASSLTKGNTIYF.